This T cell receptor (beta chain) was profiled in a study of cytomegalovirus exposure and HLA in healthy donors (dated by TCRdb to the late 2010s). Regarding the study in general: In an earlier analysis of several hundred of the donors, about 270 Gb of sequence data and 90 million to 120 million unique TCR beta sequences from 150 million to 200 million T cells were reported. Approximately 300 gigabases of sequencing data and around 85 million unique TCR sequences made up an early release that covered over 550 HLA-typed donors. The study aimed to test whether cataloging public T cell receptors could reveal signatures of past pathogen exposure. To study patterns of TCR occurrence, a later analysis re-analyzed previously published TCR beta repertoires from 500 to 850 donors and added high-resolution HLA genotyping. All discovery cohort repertoires had been generated on a single sequencing platform. HLA typing covered class I and class II loci at four-digit resolution. Donor age, sex, ethnicity and CMV serostatus were compiled alongside the repertoire data. Typing coverage varied by locus: 629-630 donors for A, B, C, DRB1 and DQB1; approximately 560 for DQA1; 600 to 610 for DPA1; some 470 for DPB1. A later genetic analysis used genome-wide SNP genotypes for about three fifths of the 666 donors, treating that subset as a discovery cohort. Roughly five DR-DQ haplotypes were treated as single units for association and clustering because of strong linkage in the cohort. High-throughput TCR immunosequencing, statistical association of individual TCRs with disease status, and machine learning were combined to predict cytomegalovirus infection status. Rather than using new phenotypic data, the later analysis identified candidate immune exposures from TCR beta sequences and from how often those sequences occurred across donors. The T cell repertoires of some 700 subjects were profiled by immunosequencing and related to cytomegalovirus serostatus. An earlier analysis of several hundred of the donors applied high-throughput TCR beta sequencing to assess whether each TCR beta V gene segment acted as functional or pseudogenic. Among 398 genotyped donors of the cohort, an average of around 220,000 unique TCR beta nucleotide sequences was sequenced per donor, of which approximately 18% were non-productive. Among the roughly 430 genotyped donors, approximately 76% belonged to the genetic ancestry cluster associated with self-reported Caucasian donors. In addition to the first cohort of 650 to 800 subjects, a separate validation cohort of over 90 different subjects was used. Overall results and qualifications from the work: While some public TCRs were present in many individuals, most TCR sequences turned up only very rarely across donors. Presence/absence analyses assumed roughly uniform sequencing depth across donors, an assumption that may not hold. Specific HLA alleles were associated with 15,000 to 20,000 TCR beta sequences at a false discovery rate of 0.05 in a later analysis. In a later analysis, HLA-associated TCR beta chains were found to be more clonally expanded and to have lower generation probabilities than equally common non-associated chains. According to the authors, the approach could potentially be generalized to other disease states and immunological phenotypes. Immune exposure information for the cohort was limited to CMV serostatus. In a later analysis, TCR association rates were found to vary across HLA loci, with the most associated TCRs seen for DRB1 alleles and the fewest for HLA-C alleles. A later genetic analysis reported fewer N-insertions in productive TCRs among donors in an Asian-associated ancestry cluster than the roughly 670-donor mean. The classifier was reported to diagnose cytomegalovirus status with high specificity and sensitivity in both the original and validation cohorts. Because HLA typing was unavailable for some donors at each locus, only the typed subset was used in association tests. An earlier analysis of approximately 570 of the donors showed that most TCR beta V segments appeared in productive rearrangements either about 87% or about 30% of the time, which broadly matched IMGT annotations. Several of the top co-occurrence clusters appeared to be linked to parvovirus B19, influenza, CMV and Epstein-Barr virus, according to a later analysis. When HLA alleles, especially DR and DQ, strongly co-occurred, attributing TCR associations to individual alleles was difficult. Because counts were too low, around 17 rarely observed V segments, including chromosome 9 orphons, were left out of the earlier analysis of some 640 of the donors. An association between a missense DCLRE1C variant and V-gene and J-gene trimming of TCR beta chains was found in a later genetic analysis and replicated in an independent cohort. A group of highly shared sequence variants was considered likely to be a technical artifact of the sequencing pipeline. In a later analysis, most CMV-associated TCR beta chains were found to appear HLA-restricted, with HLA associations seemingly driven largely by CMV exposure. In vitro tests confirmed that a few of the cytomegalovirus-associated TCR beta chains recognize cytomegalovirus antigens. This cohort had only TCR beta chains sequenced, and the lack of alpha or paired-chain data limited which features could be detected. Correlated functional status among segregating V segments might reflect linkage disequilibrium, but an unknown experimental factor could not be ruled out. A further reported finding was that TCR beta sequences accurately predicted the HLA-A and HLA-B alleles for most subjects in the first cohort. A total of some 180 TCR beta chains were listed by the study as associated with cytomegalovirus.

The cohort consisted of some 670 healthy bone marrow donors. At the time of sampling, every cohort member was nominally healthy, though immune exposures that went unrecorded were likely present. The donor tested CMV seronegative, placing the donor among the 300 to 450 seronegative members of the cohort. A peripheral blood sample was provided by each donor, and peripheral blood mononuclear cells were used for TCR beta sequencing. Genomic DNA extraction from the blood cell samples was performed with the Qiagen DNeasy Blood Extraction Kit. As to this clone: What antigen it recognizes has not been identified. No base-level quality is on record; no much larger clone is a single base apart.

The receptor library was made with the immunoSEQ multiplex PCR assay. The multiplex PCR relied on a mix of 60 forward primers for TCR Vbeta segments and 13 reverse primers for TCR Jbeta segments. Amplification of the CDR3 region of rearranged TCR beta genes was performed with a multiplex PCR assay on genomic DNA. The Illumina HiSeq System was used to sequence the amplified TCR beta libraries as 87-base-pair reads. The original pipeline was this. In a later analysis, tens of millions of unique TCR beta chains were counted across the roughly 670 repertoires, and around 10 million of these chains were shared by at least two donors. A nearest-neighbor algorithm error-corrected the raw reads and collapsed the reads into unique sequences, merging closely related sequences to remove PCR and sequencing errors. To assign V, D and J gene segments, CDR3 sequences were aligned to IMGT reference sequences. Each retained sequence needed at least a six-nucleotide match to both a V gene segment and a J gene segment. Rearrangements were classified as productive when the CDR3 lacked stop codons and remained in frame with V and J, and all other rearrangements were classified as non-productive. Following IMGT convention, CDR3 was defined as the stretch from the second conserved V-encoded cysteine to the conserved J-encoded phenylalanine. The earlier analysis of about 590 of the donors excluded sequences that lacked an unambiguous match to a single V gene segment. In an earlier analysis of 587 of the donors, a V segment was called functional when productive rearrangements were above 56.7%, and segregating when the standard deviation between donors exceeded 5%. To diagnose cytomegalovirus status from the catalog of TCR beta chain sequences, a statistical classification framework was built. A later analysis assigned V and J genes by comparing TCR nucleotide sequences with IMGT/GENE-DB human TR gene sequences. The TCRdist pipeline was used in a later analysis to assign CDR3 sequences and most-parsimonious VDJ recombination scenarios. In a later analysis, every TCR beta chain was defined by the combination of its CDR3 amino acid sequence and its V-gene family, and reads without a unique V-gene family were dropped. As a way to deal with suspected cross-contamination and a sequencing artifact, a later analysis dropped 450 to 600 nucleotide sequences that were highly shared and had low generation probability. For each public chain, a later analysis derived a clonal expansion index from normalized ranks of inferred template counts within each repertoire. In a later analysis, generation probabilities were computed with a VDJ recombination model fitted to out-of-frame rearrangements, and the resulting probabilities were checked against IGoR. In a later analysis, hypergeometric tests were used to score TCR-TCR, TCR-HLA and TCR-CMV co-occurrence, with a repertoire-size bias correction applied to TCR pairs. In a later analysis, false discovery rates were estimated by permuting HLA or CMV assignments 20 times. In a later analysis, co-occurring TCRs were grouped using DBSCAN, with TCRdist sequence similarity added in when clustering inside HLA-allele-positive subsets. For co-occurrence clustering, repertoires with fewer than 30,000 or more than 120,000 public chains were excluded, along with four or five repertoires with anomalous nucleotide sharing. TCRdb provides this immuneACCESS table in a form limited to in-frame rearrangements. Some clones are lacking; in checked studies, under half of them reflect an unresolved V gene, and why the rest are absent is not known. That table furnishes V, J and clone size, whereas the DNA furnished D and trimming. The sample records about 200,000 clones, about 79% of which are singletons. Clones ranked in the top ten supply roughly 0.095% of the sample.

This receptor was obtained from a boy between 2 and 10 years old in good health and CMV-seronegative. Sequencing used PBMCs.

The bases are TGTGCCAGCAGCCCGGGAGGGGCTCGCACAGATACGCAGTATTTT. This yields the protein CASSPGGARTDTQYF. The chain is made from TRBV5-8 and TRBJ2-3, with TRBD2 matching 8 junction bases. From the cysteine up to the phenylalanine, the CDR3 has a length of 15 residues. The read is trimmed to its CDR3 DNA, 45 bases read in frame from base 1. V trim: 4 bases; J trim: 1 base; unmatched bases: 5. CDR1 and CDR2 are drawn from the germline V gene: SGHTS, YDEGEE.